Included here is one TCR beta chain sequence, with context. For every subset, genomic DNA was evenly distributed across several immunoSEQ plates. The table came from immunoSEQ multiplex PCR; TCRdb's copy has only in-frame clones and leaves some out. The sample consists of approximately 460,000 clones, roughly three quarters of them appearing once. These data are taken from a study of shared clonotypes between healthy human individuals. Germline V gives CDR1 KGHSH, CDR2 LQKENI. V lost 9 bases, J lost 5 bases, and 17 bases lay in between. CDR3 size: 14 residues. This receptor was identified in a woman aged 40 to 50 in good health. Some clones in this sample may be carry-over from other donors' samples. The V call is TRBV18, the J call TRBJ2-1, with unresolved D. The sequenced material came from PBMCs. CDR3 loop: CASGPGALHNEQFF. Written as DNA, the CDR3 is TGTGCCAGTGGGCCCGGTGCTCTACACAATGAGCAGTTCTTC.